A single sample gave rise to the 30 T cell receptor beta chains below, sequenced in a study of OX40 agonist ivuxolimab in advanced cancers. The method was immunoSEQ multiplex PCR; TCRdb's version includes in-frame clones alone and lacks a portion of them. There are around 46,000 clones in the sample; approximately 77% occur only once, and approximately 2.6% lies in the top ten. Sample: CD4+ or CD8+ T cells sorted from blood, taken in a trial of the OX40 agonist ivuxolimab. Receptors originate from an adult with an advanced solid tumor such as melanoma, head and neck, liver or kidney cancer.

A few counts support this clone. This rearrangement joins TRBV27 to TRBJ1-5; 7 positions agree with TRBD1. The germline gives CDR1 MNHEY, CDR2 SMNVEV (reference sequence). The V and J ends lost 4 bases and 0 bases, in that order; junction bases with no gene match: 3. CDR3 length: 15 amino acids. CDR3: CASSSGTDSNQPQHF. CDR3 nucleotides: TGTGCCAGCAGTTCAGGGACAGATAGCAATCAGCCCCAGCATTTT.

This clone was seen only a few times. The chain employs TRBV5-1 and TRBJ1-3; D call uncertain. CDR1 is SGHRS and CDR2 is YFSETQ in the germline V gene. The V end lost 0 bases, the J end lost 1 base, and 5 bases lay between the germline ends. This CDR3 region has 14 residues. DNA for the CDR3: TGCGCCAGCAGCTTGGGGCAATCTGGAAACACCATATATTTT. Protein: CASSLGQSGNTIYF.

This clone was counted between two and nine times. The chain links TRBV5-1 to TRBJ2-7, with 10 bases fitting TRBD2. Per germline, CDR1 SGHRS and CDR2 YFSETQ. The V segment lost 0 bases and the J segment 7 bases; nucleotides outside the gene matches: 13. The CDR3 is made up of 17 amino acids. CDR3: CASSLGDLAGARSEQYF. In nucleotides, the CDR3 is TGCGCCAGCAGCTTGGGAGACCTAGCGGGAGCCCGGAGTGAGCAGTACTTC.

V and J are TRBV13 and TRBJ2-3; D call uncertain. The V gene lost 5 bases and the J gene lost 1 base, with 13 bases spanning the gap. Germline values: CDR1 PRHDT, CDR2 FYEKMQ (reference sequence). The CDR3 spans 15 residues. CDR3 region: CASSPTTWGTDTQYF. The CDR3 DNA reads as TGTGCCAGCAGCCCTACCACATGGGGCACAGATACGCAGTATTTT.

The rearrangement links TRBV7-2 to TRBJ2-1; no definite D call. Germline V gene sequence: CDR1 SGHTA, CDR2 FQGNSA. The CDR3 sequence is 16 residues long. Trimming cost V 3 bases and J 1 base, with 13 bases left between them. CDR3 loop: CASSLGGGGSYNEQFF. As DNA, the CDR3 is TGTGCCAGCAGCTTGGGCGGCGGTGGTTCCTACAATGAGCAGTTCTTC. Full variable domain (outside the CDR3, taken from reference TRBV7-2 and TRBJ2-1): GAGVSQSPSNKVTEKGKDVELRCDPISGHTALYWYRQSLGQGLEFLIYFQGNSAPDKSGLPSDRFSAERTGGSVSTLTIQRTQQEDSAVYLCASSLGGGGSYNEQFFGPGTRLTVL.

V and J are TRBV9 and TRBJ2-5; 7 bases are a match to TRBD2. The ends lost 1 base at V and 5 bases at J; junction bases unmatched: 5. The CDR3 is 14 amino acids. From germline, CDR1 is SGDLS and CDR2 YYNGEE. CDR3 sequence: CASSVTGLLETQYF. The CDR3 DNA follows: TGTGCCAGCAGCGTAACGGGACTACTCGAGACCCAGTACTTC.

In DNA form, the CDR3 reads TGTGCCAGCAGCCCCATGGGCTGGAGCTCTGGAAACACCATATATTTT. Protein product: CASSPMGWSSGNTIYF. The chain combines TRBV9 with TRBJ1-3; no firm D call. The germline CDR1 and CDR2 sequences are SGDLS and YYNGEE. CDR3 size: 16 residues. V lost 4 bases and J 0 bases, leaving 14 bases between the germline ends.

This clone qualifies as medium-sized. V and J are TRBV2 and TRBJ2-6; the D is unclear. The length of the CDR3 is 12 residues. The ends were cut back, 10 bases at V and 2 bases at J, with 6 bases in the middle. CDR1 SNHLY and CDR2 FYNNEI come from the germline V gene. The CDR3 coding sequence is TGTGCCATCTACACTGGGGCCAACGTCCTGACTTTC. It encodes CAIYTGANVLTF.

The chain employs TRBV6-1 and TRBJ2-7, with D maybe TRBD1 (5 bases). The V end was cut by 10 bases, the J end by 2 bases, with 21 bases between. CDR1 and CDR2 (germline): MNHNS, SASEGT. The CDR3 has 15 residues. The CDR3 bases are TGTGCCACCACTTTTGCGTTTGGGGCCCCCTACGAGCAGTACTTC. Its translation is CATTFAFGAPYEQYF.

The CDR3 is CASGPRGQGNQPQHF. In nucleotides, the CDR3 is TGTGCCAGCGGCCCCAGGGGGCAGGGCAATCAGCCCCAGCATTTT. V is TRBV6-1 and J is TRBJ1-5, with TRBD1 identical over 8 bases. With V trimmed by 8 bases and J by 2 bases, 8 bases remained unmatched. The germline V gene encodes CDR1 MNHNS and CDR2 SASEGT. CDR3 length: 15 amino acids.

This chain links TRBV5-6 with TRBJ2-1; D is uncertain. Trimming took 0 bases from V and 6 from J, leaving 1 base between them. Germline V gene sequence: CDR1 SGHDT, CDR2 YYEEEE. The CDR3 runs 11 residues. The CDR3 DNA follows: TGTGCCAGCAGCTTGGGCAATGAGCAGTTCTTC. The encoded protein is CASSLGNEQFF.

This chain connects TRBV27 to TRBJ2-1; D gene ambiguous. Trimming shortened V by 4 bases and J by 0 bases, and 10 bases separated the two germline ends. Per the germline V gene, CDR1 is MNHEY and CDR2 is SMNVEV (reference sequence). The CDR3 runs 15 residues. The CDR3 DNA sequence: TGTGCCAGCAGTTACCGGGTGAGCTCCTACAATGAGCAGTTCTTC. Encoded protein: CASSYRVSSYNEQFF.

The CDR3 loop is CASSPLRGEQYF. The CDR3 DNA reads as TGTGCCAGCAGCCCCCTCAGGGGCGAGCAGTACTTC. The chain couples TRBV6-5 to TRBJ2-7; perhaps TRBD1 as D (6 bases). The length of the CDR3 is 12 residues. The V and J ends lost 6 bases and 6 bases respectively, with 12 bases between them. Germline V lookup: CDR1 MNHEY, CDR2 SVGAGI.

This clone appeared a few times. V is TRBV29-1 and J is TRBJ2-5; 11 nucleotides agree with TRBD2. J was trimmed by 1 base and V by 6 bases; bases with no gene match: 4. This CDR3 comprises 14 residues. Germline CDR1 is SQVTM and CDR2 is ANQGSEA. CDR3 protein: CSVPSGRTQETQYF. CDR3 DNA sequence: TGCAGCGTACCTAGCGGGAGGACCCAAGAGACCCAGTACTTC.

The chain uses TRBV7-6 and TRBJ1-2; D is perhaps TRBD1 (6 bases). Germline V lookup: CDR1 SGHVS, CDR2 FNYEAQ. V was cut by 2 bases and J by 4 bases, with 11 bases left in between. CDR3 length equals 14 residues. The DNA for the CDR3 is TGTGCCAGCAGCTTATCCGAACAGGGCTATGGCTACACCTTC. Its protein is CASSLSEQGYGYTF.

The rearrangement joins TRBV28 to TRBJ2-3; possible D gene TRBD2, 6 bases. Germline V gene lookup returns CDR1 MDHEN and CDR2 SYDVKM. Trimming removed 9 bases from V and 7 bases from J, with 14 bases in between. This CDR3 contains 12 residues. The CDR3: CASNAGGNTQYF. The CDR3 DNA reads TGTGCCAGTAACGCCGGCGGGAATACGCAGTATTTT.

The DNA of the CDR3 is TGTGCCACCAGCAGAACCCTCGGGCGGGCTCAGGAGTATGGCTACACCTTC. It translates to CATSRTLGRAQEYGYTF. The chain couples TRBV15 to TRBJ1-2, with unresolved D. Between the trimmed V and J ends, which lost 2 bases and 5 bases, there was a span of 21 bases. The CDR3 contains 17 residues. Germline V gene data show CDR1 as LNHNV and CDR2 as YYDKDF (reference sequence).

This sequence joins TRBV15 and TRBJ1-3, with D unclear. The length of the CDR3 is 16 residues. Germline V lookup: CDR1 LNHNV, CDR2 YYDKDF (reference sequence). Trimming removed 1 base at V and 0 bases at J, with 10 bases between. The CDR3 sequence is CATSRAQPSSGNTIYF. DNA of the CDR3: TGTGCCACCAGCAGAGCCCAACCGAGCTCTGGAAACACCATATATTTT.

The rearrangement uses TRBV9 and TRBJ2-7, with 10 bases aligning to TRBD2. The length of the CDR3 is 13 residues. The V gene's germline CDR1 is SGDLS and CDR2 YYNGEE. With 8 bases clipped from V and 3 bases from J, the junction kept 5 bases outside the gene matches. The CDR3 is CASGAGGFYEQYF. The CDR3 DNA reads TGTGCCAGTGGAGCGGGAGGGTTCTACGAGCAGTACTTC.

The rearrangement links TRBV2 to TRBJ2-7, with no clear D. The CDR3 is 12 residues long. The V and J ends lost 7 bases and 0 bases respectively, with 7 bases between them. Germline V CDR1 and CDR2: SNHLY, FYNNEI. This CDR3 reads CASKQNSYEQYF. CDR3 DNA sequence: TGTGCCAGCAAGCAGAACTCCTACGAGCAGTACTTC.

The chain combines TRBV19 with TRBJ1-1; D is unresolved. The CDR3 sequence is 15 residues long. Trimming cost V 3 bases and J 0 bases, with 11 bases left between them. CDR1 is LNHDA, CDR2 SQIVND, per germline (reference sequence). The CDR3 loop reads CASSIRAILNTEAFF. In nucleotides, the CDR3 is TGTGCCAGTAGTATTCGGGCCATTCTGAACACTGAAGCTTTCTTT.

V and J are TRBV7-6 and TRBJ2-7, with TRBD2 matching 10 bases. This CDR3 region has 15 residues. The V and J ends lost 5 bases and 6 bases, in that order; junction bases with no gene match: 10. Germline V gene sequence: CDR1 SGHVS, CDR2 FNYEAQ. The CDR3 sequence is CASSPLTSGSGEQYF. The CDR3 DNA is TGTGCCAGCAGCCCCCTGACTAGCGGGTCGGGCGAGCAGTACTTC.

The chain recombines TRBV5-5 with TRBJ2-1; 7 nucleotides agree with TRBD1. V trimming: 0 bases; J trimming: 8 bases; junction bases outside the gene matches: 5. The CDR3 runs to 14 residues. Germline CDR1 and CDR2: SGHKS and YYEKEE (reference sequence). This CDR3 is CASSLGDRAYEQFF. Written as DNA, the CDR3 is TGTGCCAGCAGCTTGGGAGACAGGGCGTATGAGCAGTTCTTC. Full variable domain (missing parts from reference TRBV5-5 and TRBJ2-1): DAGVTQSPTHLIKTRGQQVTLRCSPISGHKSVSWYQQVLGQGPQFIFQYYEKEERGRGNFPDRFSARQFPNYSSELNVNALLLGDSALYLCASSLGDRAYEQFFGPGTRLTVL.

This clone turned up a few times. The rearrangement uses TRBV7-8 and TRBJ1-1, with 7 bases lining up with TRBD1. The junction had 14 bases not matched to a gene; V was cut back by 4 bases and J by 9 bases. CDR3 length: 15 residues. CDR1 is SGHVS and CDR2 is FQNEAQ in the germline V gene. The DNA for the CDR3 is TGTGCCAGCAGCTCTAATCCGGGACAGATGACGAAAGCTTTCTTT. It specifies CASSSNPGQMTKAFF.

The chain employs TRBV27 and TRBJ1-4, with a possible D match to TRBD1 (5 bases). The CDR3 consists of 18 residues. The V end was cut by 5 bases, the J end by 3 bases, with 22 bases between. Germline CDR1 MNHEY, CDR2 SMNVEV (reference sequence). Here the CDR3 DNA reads TGTGCCAGCAGTCTTCTTCCCGAGGGGTCGTTATCTAATGAAAAACTGTTTTTT. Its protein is CASSLLPEGSLSNEKLFF. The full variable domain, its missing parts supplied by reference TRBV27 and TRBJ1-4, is EAQVTQNPRYLITVTGKKLTVTCSQNMNHEYMSWYRQDPGLGLRQIYYSMNVEVTDKGDVPEGYKVSRKEKRNFPLILESPSPNQTSLYFCASSLLPEGSLSNEKLFFGSGTQLSVL.

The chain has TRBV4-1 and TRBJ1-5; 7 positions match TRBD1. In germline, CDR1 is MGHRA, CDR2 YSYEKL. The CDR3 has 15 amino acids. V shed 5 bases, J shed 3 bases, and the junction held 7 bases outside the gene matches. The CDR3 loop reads CASSKGDRNNQPQHF. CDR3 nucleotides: TGCGCCAGCAGCAAGGGGGACAGAAACAATCAGCCCCAGCATTTT.

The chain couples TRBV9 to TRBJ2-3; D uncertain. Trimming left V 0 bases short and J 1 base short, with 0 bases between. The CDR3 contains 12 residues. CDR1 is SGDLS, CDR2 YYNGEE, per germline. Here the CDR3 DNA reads TGTGCCAGCAGCGTAGGCACAGATACGCAGTATTTT. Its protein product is CASSVGTDTQYF.

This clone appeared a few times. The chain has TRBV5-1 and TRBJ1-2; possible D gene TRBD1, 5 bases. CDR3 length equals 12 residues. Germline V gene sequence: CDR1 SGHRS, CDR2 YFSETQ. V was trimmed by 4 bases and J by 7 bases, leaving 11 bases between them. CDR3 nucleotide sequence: TGCGCCAGCAGCCAGGGTCGCAGTGGCTACACCTTC. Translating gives CASSQGRSGYTF.

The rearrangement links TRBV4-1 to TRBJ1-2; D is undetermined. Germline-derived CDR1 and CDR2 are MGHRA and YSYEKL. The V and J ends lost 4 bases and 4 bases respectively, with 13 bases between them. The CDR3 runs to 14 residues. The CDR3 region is CASSLGKNSYGYTF. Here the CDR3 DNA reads TGCGCCAGCAGCCTCGGAAAAAATTCCTATGGCTACACCTTC.

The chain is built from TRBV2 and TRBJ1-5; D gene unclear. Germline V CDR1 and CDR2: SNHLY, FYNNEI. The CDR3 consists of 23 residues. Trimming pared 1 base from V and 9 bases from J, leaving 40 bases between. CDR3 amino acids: CASSEGKDGRGERTLAISRPQHF. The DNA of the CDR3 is TGTGCCAGCAGTGAAGGGAAAGACGGCCGGGGTGAACGAACTTTAGCAATCAGTCGGCCCCAGCATTTT. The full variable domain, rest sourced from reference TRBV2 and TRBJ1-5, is EPEVTQTPSHQVTQMGQEVILRCVPISNHLYFYWYRQILGQKVEFLVSFYNNEISEKSEIFDDQFSVERPDGSNFTLKIRSTKLEDSAMYFCASSEGKDGRGERTLAISRPQHFGDGTRLSIL.